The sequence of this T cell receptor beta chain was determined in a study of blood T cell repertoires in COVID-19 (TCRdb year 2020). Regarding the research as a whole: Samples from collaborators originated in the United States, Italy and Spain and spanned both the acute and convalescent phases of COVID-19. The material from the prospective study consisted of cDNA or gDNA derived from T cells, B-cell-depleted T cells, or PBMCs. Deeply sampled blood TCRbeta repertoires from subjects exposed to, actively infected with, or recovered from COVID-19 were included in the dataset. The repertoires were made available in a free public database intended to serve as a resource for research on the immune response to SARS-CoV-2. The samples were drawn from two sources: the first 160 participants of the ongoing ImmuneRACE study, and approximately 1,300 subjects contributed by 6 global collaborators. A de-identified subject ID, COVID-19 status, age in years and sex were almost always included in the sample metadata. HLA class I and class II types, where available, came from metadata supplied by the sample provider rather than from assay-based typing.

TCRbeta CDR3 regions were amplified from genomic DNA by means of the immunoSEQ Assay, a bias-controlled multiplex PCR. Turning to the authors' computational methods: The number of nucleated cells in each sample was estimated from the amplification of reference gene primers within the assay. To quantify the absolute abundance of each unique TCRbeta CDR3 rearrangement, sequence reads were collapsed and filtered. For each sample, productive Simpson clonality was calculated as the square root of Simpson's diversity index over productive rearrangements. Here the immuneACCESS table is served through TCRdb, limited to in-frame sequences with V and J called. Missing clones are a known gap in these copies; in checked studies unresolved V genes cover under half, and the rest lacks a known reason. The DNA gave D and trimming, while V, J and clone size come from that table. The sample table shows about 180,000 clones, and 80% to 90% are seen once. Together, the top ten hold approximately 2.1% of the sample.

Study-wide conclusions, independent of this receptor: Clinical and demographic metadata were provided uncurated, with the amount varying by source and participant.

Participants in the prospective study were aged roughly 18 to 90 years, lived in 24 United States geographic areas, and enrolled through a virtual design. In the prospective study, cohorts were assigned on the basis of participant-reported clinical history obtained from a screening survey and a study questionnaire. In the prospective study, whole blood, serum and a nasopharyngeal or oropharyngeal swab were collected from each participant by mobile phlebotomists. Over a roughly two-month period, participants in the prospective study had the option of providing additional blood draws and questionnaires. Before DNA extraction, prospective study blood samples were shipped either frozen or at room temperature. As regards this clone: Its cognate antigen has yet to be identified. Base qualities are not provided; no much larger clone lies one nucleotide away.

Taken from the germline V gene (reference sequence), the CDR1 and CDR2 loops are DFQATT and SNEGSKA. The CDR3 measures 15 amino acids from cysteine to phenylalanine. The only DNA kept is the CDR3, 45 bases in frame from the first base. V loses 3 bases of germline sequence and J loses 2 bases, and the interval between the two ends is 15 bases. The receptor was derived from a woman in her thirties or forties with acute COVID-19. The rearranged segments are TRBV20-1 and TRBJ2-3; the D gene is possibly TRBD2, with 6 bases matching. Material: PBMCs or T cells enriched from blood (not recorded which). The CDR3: CSASASGTPTDTQYF. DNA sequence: TGCAGTGCTAGTGCCTCCGGGACTCCCACAGATACGCAGTATTTT.